This T cell receptor (beta chain) was sequenced for a study of cytotoxic CD8 clonotypes in ibrutinib-treated CLL. Study context: Response specimens were obtained following a median treatment duration of approximately 13 months, with a range of 6 to 36.

Frozen PBMC stocks contributed around 2 micrograms of genomic DNA to the TCR beta libraries. Generated by immunoSEQ multiplex PCR, the TCRdb table keeps only in-frame clones and is missing some. This table has some 140,000 clones, 75% to 95% appearing once. The TCR sequence derives from a human donor with chronic lymphocytic leukemia. The specimen comprised PBMCs, sampled after 12 months of ibrutinib treatment.

The CDR3 spells CASSVYTGHEKLFF. The DNA for the CDR3 is TGTGCCAGCAGTGTTTACACAGGGCATGAAAAACTGTTTTTT. The chain carries TRBV6-1 and TRBJ1-4; D may be TRBD1 (6 bases). Trimming removed 4 bases at V and 6 bases at J, with 12 bases between. This CDR3 spans 14 amino acids. From germline, CDR1 is MNHNS and CDR2 SASEGT.